A selection of T cell receptor beta chains follows, all from one sample in a study of graft-versus-host responses after intestinal transplantation. Clones were read by immunoSEQ multiplex PCR, and TCRdb kept only the in-frame ones, dropping some. The sample consists of a few thousand clones, about 29% of them appearing once. The input for sequencing was alloreactive CD8+ T cells from a mixed lymphocyte reaction culture, taken before transplantation. Every receptor here comes from a human patient who was an organ donor for intestinal transplantation. CDR3s include the opening cysteine and the closing phenylalanine or tryptophan. The D gene is left open where the match is weak. The size of a clone is reported for some rows only, either as once, few or many, or as a class for expanded clones.

v_gene: TRBV9; j_gene: TRBJ2-2; d_gene: NA; abundance: NA; CDR3aa: CASSVDPNVPTGELFF; CDR3nt: TGTGCCAGCAGCGTAGATCCTAATGTTCCAACCGGGGAGCTGTTTTTT
v_gene: TRBV9; j_gene: TRBJ1-6; d_gene: TRBD1; abundance: few; CDR3aa: CASSRLTGRYNSPLHF; CDR3nt: TGTGCCAGCAGTCGTCTGACAGGGCGCTATAATTCACCCCTCCACTTT
v_gene: TRBV27; j_gene: TRBJ1-4; d_gene: TRBD1; abundance: NA; CDR3aa: CASGNRGLNEKLFF; CDR3nt: TGTGCCAGCGGGAACAGGGGGCTTAATGAAAAACTGTTTTTT
v_gene: TRBV7-3; j_gene: TRBJ2-7; d_gene: NA; abundance: NA; CDR3aa: CASSLPDTRRRGRWDYEQYF; CDR3nt: TGTGCCAGCAGCCTTCCGGACACTCGACGGCGGGGGCGATGGGACTACGAGCAGTACTTC
v_gene: TRBV29-1; j_gene: TRBJ2-7; d_gene: NA; abundance: few; CDR3aa: CSVAGSGVDQYF; CDR3nt: TGCAGCGTTGCAGGATCCGGGGTTGATCAGTACTTC
v_gene: TRBV9; j_gene: TRBJ1-1; d_gene: NA; abundance: NA; CDR3aa: CASSVVGAGEAFF; CDR3nt: TGTGCCAGCAGCGTAGTAGGGGCGGGGGAAGCTTTCTTT
v_gene: TRBV11-2; j_gene: TRBJ2-5; d_gene: NA; abundance: few; CDR3aa: CASSAGNGGPQETQYF; CDR3nt: TGTGCCAGCAGCGCGGGGAACGGGGGGCCCCAAGAGACCCAGTACTTC
v_gene: TRBV21-1; j_gene: TRBJ2-1; d_gene: NA; abundance: few; CDR3aa: CASRQGLAGAQIHNEQFF; CDR3nt: TGTGCCAGCAGACAAGGACTAGCGGGGGCTCAGATCCACAATGAGCAGTTCTTC
v_gene: TRBV23-1; j_gene: TRBJ1-4; d_gene: NA; abundance: NA; CDR3aa: CASSQGWGGKLFF; CDR3nt: TGCGCCAGCAGTCAAGGCTGGGGGGGAAAACTGTTTTTT
v_gene: TRBV19; j_gene: TRBJ2-3; d_gene: NA; abundance: NA; CDR3aa: CASSRGLTGWPPTDTQYF; CDR3nt: TGTGCCAGTAGCCGGGGGCTGACAGGGTGGCCCCCCACAGATACGCAGTATTTT
v_gene: TRBV30; j_gene: TRBJ2-5; d_gene: TRBD1; abundance: NA; CDR3aa: CAWSWTGAGGTQYF; CDR3nt: TGTGCCTGGAGCTGGACAGGGGCCGGGGGGACCCAGTACTTC
v_gene: TRBV29-1; j_gene: TRBJ2-2; d_gene: TRBD1; abundance: few; CDR3aa: CSVWTGMAGELFF; CDR3nt: TGCAGCGTTTGGACAGGGATGGCCGGGGAGCTGTTTTTT
v_gene: TRBV6-5; j_gene: TRBJ2-2; d_gene: NA; abundance: NA; CDR3aa: CASSYPLTGELFF; CDR3nt: TGTGCCAGCAGTTACCCCCTTACCGGGGAGCTGTTTTTT
v_gene: TRBV7-9; j_gene: TRBJ2-7; d_gene: NA; abundance: NA; CDR3aa: CASSFPGSSEQYF; CDR3nt: TGTGCCAGCAGCTTCCCGGGGTCCTCCGAGCAGTACTTC
v_gene: TRBV7-8; j_gene: TRBJ1-1; d_gene: NA; abundance: NA; CDR3aa: CASSPTGTAEAFF; CDR3nt: TGTGCCAGCAGCCCAACAGGGACCGCTGAAGCTTTCTTT
v_gene: TRBV5-1; j_gene: TRBJ2-1; d_gene: NA; abundance: NA; CDR3aa: CASSFQGAREQFF; CDR3nt: TGCGCCAGCAGCTTCCAGGGTGCTCGTGAGCAGTTCTTC
v_gene: TRBV2; j_gene: TRBJ1-5; d_gene: NA; abundance: NA; CDR3aa: CASSWAGNQPQHF; CDR3nt: TGTGCCAGCAGTTGGGCCGGCAATCAGCCCCAGCATTTT
v_gene: TRBV4-1; j_gene: TRBJ2-3; d_gene: NA; abundance: NA; CDR3aa: CASSQDPSSTDTQYF; CDR3nt: TGCGCCAGCAGCCAAGATCCTAGCAGCACAGATACGCAGTATTTT
v_gene: TRBV7-4; j_gene: TRBJ1-2; d_gene: NA; abundance: NA; CDR3aa: CASSFFTARKTYGYTF; CDR3nt: TGTGCCAGCAGCTTTTTTACAGCTCGAAAGACCTATGGCTACACCTTC
v_gene: TRBV7-9; j_gene: TRBJ2-7; d_gene: TRBD1; abundance: large; CDR3aa: CASSSWGQGAYEQYF; CDR3nt: TGTGCCAGCAGCTCATGGGGACAGGGGGCCTACGAGCAGTACTTC
v_gene: TRBV27; j_gene: TRBJ1-6; d_gene: NA; abundance: NA; CDR3aa: CASSFSNSPLHF; CDR3nt: TGTGCCAGCAGTTTCTCTAATTCACCCCTCCACTTT
v_gene: TRBV28; j_gene: TRBJ1-2; d_gene: NA; abundance: NA; CDR3aa: CASSEMGDTFNYGYTF; CDR3nt: TGTGCCAGCAGCGAGATGGGGGACACCTTTAACTATGGCTACACCTTC
v_gene: TRBV7-9; j_gene: TRBJ2-7; d_gene: TRBD1; abundance: NA; CDR3aa: CASSFGAGGFYEQYF; CDR3nt: TGTGCCAGCAGCTTCGGGGCAGGGGGCTTCTACGAGCAGTACTTC
v_gene: TRBV23-1; j_gene: TRBJ2-2; d_gene: TRBD1; abundance: once; CDR3aa: CARRGGGPGELFF; CDR3nt: TGCGCCAGAAGAGGGGGCGGCCCCGGGGAGCTGTTTTTT
v_gene: TRBV19; j_gene: TRBJ1-2; d_gene: NA; abundance: large; CDR3aa: CASTGISGRELYYGYTF; CDR3nt: TGTGCCAGTACCGGTATCTCTGGGAGGGAGCTCTACTATGGCTACACCTTC
v_gene: TRBV5-4; j_gene: TRBJ2-5; d_gene: TRBD2; abundance: NA; CDR3aa: CASSHRGDTQETQYF; CDR3nt: TGTGCCAGCAGCCACCGGGGGGATACCCAAGAGACCCAGTACTTC
v_gene: TRBV27; j_gene: TRBJ2-1; d_gene: NA; abundance: NA; CDR3aa: CASSEEDSYNEQFF; CDR3nt: TGTGCCAGCAGCGAAGAAGACAGTTACAATGAGCAGTTCTTC
v_gene: TRBV4-3; j_gene: TRBJ2-2; d_gene: TRBD1; abundance: NA; CDR3aa: CASSQARKGANGELFF; CDR3nt: TGCGCCAGCAGCCAAGCGAGGAAGGGGGCGAACGGGGAGCTGTTTTTT
v_gene: TRBV7-9; j_gene: TRBJ1-2; d_gene: NA; abundance: NA; CDR3aa: CASSLAGQASNYGYTF; CDR3nt: TGTGCCAGCAGCTTAGCGGGGCAGGCCTCAAACTATGGCTACACCTTC
v_gene: TRBV7-2; j_gene: TRBJ2-2; d_gene: NA; abundance: NA; CDR3aa: CASSSLNTGELFF; CDR3nt: TGTGCCAGCAGCTCCCTAAACACCGGGGAGCTGTTTTTT
v_gene: TRBV4-3; j_gene: TRBJ1-6; d_gene: TRBD1; abundance: NA; CDR3aa: CASSPGTGANSPLHF; CDR3nt: TGCGCCAGCAGCCCAGGGACAGGGGCCAATTCACCCCTCCACTTT
v_gene: TRBV4-2; j_gene: TRBJ2-7; d_gene: NA; abundance: NA; CDR3aa: CASSQEVGGASYEQYF; CDR3nt: TGTGCCAGCAGCCAAGAAGTGGGGGGGGCCTCCTACGAGCAGTACTTC
v_gene: TRBV4-2; j_gene: TRBJ2-6; d_gene: TRBD1; abundance: medium-sized; CDR3aa: CASSHLGQGAGGANVLTF; CDR3nt: TGTGCCAGCAGCCACCTCGGACAGGGAGCAGGGGGGGCCAACGTCCTGACTTTC
v_gene: TRBV11-2; j_gene: TRBJ2-3; d_gene: NA; abundance: NA; CDR3aa: CASSLGATTSTDTQYF; CDR3nt: TGTGCCAGCAGCTTAGGGGCTACAACTAGCACAGATACGCAGTATTTT
v_gene: TRBV7-9; j_gene: TRBJ1-2; d_gene: NA; abundance: NA; CDR3aa: CASSLGVQVDDYGYTF; CDR3nt: TGTGCCAGCAGCTTAGGGGTCCAGGTTGACGACTATGGCTACACCTTC
v_gene: TRBV19; j_gene: TRBJ1-2; d_gene: TRBD1; abundance: NA; CDR3aa: CASSTRDRGNGYTF; CDR3nt: TGTGCCAGTAGTACCAGGGACAGGGGGAATGGCTACACCTTC
v_gene: TRBV4-3; j_gene: TRBJ2-3; d_gene: TRBD2; abundance: few; CDR3aa: CASRKRGGTDTQYF; CDR3nt: TGCGCCAGCCGGAAACGGGGGGGCACAGATACGCAGTATTTT
v_gene: TRBV6-4; j_gene: TRBJ2-1; d_gene: TRBD1; abundance: few; CDR3aa: CASSDGTGGNEQFF; CDR3nt: TGTGCCAGCAGTGACGGGACAGGGGGCAATGAGCAGTTCTTC
v_gene: TRBV7-9; j_gene: TRBJ2-1; d_gene: TRBD2; abundance: NA; CDR3aa: CASSSLAGGDNEQFF; CDR3nt: TGTGCCAGCAGCTCGCTAGCGGGGGGCGACAATGAGCAGTTCTTC
v_gene: TRBV7-9; j_gene: TRBJ2-7; d_gene: TRBD1; abundance: few; CDR3aa: CASSFRDRLAEQYF; CDR3nt: TGTGCCAGCAGCTTCCGGGACAGGCTCGCGGAGCAGTACTTC
v_gene: TRBV11-2; j_gene: TRBJ2-7; d_gene: TRBD1; abundance: NA; CDR3aa: CASSLTGVEQYF; CDR3nt: TGTGCCAGCAGCTTGACAGGGGTCGAGCAGTACTTC
v_gene: TRBV12-2; j_gene: TRBJ2-7; d_gene: NA; abundance: few; CDR3aa: CASRLANSEQYF; CDR3nt: TGTGCAAGTCGCTTAGCGAACTCCGAGCAGTACTTC
v_gene: TRBV5-4; j_gene: TRBJ2-1; d_gene: NA; abundance: few; CDR3aa: CASSLGESSYNEQFF; CDR3nt: TGTGCCAGCAGCTTGGGGGAGAGCTCCTACAATGAGCAGTTCTTC
v_gene: TRBV5-1; j_gene: TRBJ2-3; d_gene: TRBD1; abundance: few; CDR3aa: CASSWYAGTAITDTQYF; CDR3nt: TGCGCCAGCAGCTGGTATGCCGGGACAGCTATCACAGATACGCAGTATTTT
v_gene: TRBV7-2; j_gene: TRBJ2-5; d_gene: NA; abundance: NA; CDR3aa: CASRGTNGGLSEYF; CDR3nt: TGTGCCAGCAGGGGGACTAACGGGGGGCTCTCGGAGTACTTC
v_gene: TRBV9; j_gene: TRBJ1-3; d_gene: NA; abundance: few; CDR3aa: CASSVGLISGNTIYF; CDR3nt: TGTGCCAGCAGCGTAGGACTGATCTCTGGAAACACCATATATTTT
v_gene: TRBV6-1; j_gene: TRBJ2-7; d_gene: TRBD2; abundance: NA; CDR3aa: CASRGLAGNVEEQYF; CDR3nt: TGTGCCAGCAGAGGACTAGCGGGGAATGTAGAAGAGCAGTACTTC
v_gene: TRBV4-1; j_gene: TRBJ1-2; d_gene: NA; abundance: NA; CDR3aa: CASSQVGQYYGYTF; CDR3nt: TGCGCCAGCAGCCAGGTTGGACAGTACTATGGCTACACCTTC
v_gene: TRBV30; j_gene: TRBJ1-2; d_gene: NA; abundance: once; CDR3aa: CAWSVQGASYGYTF; CDR3nt: TGTGCCTGGAGTGTACAAGGGGCCTCCTATGGCTACACCTTC
v_gene: TRBV7-2; j_gene: TRBJ1-2; d_gene: TRBD1; abundance: few; CDR3aa: CASSLASYGTGAADSF; CDR3nt: TGTGCCAGCAGCTTAGCGTCCTACGGGACAGGGGCGGCGGATTCCTTC
v_gene: TRBV6-9; j_gene: TRBJ2-7; d_gene: TRBD2; abundance: NA; CDR3aa: CASVASPGGEQYF; CDR3nt: TGTGCCAGCGTCGCGTCCCCGGGAGGCGAGCAGTACTTC
v_gene: TRBV4-2; j_gene: TRBJ1-5; d_gene: NA; abundance: medium-sized; CDR3aa: CASSQVGQLNQPQHF; CDR3nt: TGTGCCAGCAGCCAAGTAGGACAGTTAAATCAGCCCCAGCATTTT
v_gene: TRBV7-9; j_gene: TRBJ1-2; d_gene: NA; abundance: few; CDR3aa: CASSLAGGGYGYTF; CDR3nt: TGTGCCAGCAGCTTAGCCGGGGGGGGATATGGCTACACCTTC
v_gene: TRBV6-1; j_gene: TRBJ2-1; d_gene: TRBD1; abundance: NA; CDR3aa: CASSEEGGTPYNEQFF; CDR3nt: TGTGCCAGCAGTGAAGAAGGGGGCACACCGTACAATGAGCAGTTCTTC
v_gene: TRBV19; j_gene: TRBJ2-6; d_gene: NA; abundance: NA; CDR3aa: CASSKTALSGANVLTF; CDR3nt: TGTGCCAGTAGTAAGACTGCCCTCTCTGGGGCCAACGTCCTGACTTTC
v_gene: TRBV19; j_gene: TRBJ2-7; d_gene: NA; abundance: NA; CDR3aa: CASSISLSGLEQYF; CDR3nt: TGTGCCAGTAGTATATCGTTATCGGGTCTCGAGCAGTACTTC
v_gene: TRBV5-5; j_gene: TRBJ2-5; d_gene: TRBD2; abundance: NA; CDR3aa: CASSFLAGGQETQYF; CDR3nt: TGTGCCAGCAGCTTCCTAGCGGGGGGGCAAGAGACCCAGTACTTC
v_gene: TRBV4-1; j_gene: TRBJ1-2; d_gene: TRBD1; abundance: NA; CDR3aa: CASSQVQGATDSYGYTF; CDR3nt: TGCGCCAGCAGCCAAGTACAGGGGGCGACGGACAGCTATGGCTACACCTTC
v_gene: TRBV13; j_gene: TRBJ2-5; d_gene: NA; abundance: NA; CDR3aa: CASSSLLYGQETQYF; CDR3nt: TGTGCCAGCAGCTCCCTACTATATGGGCAAGAGACCCAGTACTTC